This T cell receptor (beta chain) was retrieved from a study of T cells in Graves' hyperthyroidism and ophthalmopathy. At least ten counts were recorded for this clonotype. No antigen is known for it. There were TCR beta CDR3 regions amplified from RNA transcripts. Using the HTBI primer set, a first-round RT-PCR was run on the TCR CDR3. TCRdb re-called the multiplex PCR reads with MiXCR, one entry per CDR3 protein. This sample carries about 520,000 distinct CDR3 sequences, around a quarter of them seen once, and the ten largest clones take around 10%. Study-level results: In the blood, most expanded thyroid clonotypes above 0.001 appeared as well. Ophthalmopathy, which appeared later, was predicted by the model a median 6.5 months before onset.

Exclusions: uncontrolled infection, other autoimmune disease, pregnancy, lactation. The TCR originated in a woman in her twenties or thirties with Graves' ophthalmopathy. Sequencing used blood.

CDR3 sequence reads: CSATAGGGTEAFF. In DNA, the CDR3 is TGCAGTGCTACAGCAGGGGGCGGCACTGAAGCTTTCTTT. The J gene is TRBJ1-1, the V gene TRBV20-1; 8 bases match TRBD1. The germline V gene encodes CDR1 DFQATT and CDR2 SNEGSKA (reference sequence). J was trimmed by 4 bases and V by 4 bases; bases with no gene match: 5. This CDR3 contains 13 residues.